This TCR beta chain appears in the sequencing data of a study of blood T cell repertoires in COVID-19 (dated by TCRdb to 2019 to 2021). Some background on the complete study: Samples from collaborators originated in the United States, Italy and Spain and spanned both the acute and convalescent phases of COVID-19. The prospective study material was composed of cDNA or gDNA derived from T cells, B-cell-depleted T cells, or PBMCs. Deeply sampled blood TCRbeta repertoires from subjects exposed to, actively infected with, or recovered from COVID-19 were included in the dataset. The repertoires were made available in a free public database intended to serve as a resource for research on the immune response to SARS-CoV-2. The samples were drawn from the first 160 participants of the ongoing ImmuneRACE study and from 950 to 1,500 subjects provided by 6 global collaborators. The sample metadata nearly always contained a de-identified subject ID, COVID-19 status, age in years and sex. HLA class I and class II types, where available, came from metadata supplied by the sample provider rather than from assay-based typing. Study-level results and caveats: How much clinical and demographic metadata was included differed by source and by participant, and the metadata was provided uncurated.

The germline V gene provides CDR1 SGDLS and CDR2 YYNGEE. Its CDR3 holds 15 amino acids, cysteine through phenylalanine. CDR3 DNA only is kept here, 45 bases in frame from base 1. V has 6 bases trimmed and J has 9 bases trimmed; junction bases matching no gene number 9. Details on this clone: It has no known antigen specificity. Within one base of it there is no much larger clone, and no base qualities were kept.

TCRbeta CDR3 regions were amplified from genomic DNA by means of the immunoSEQ Assay, a bias-controlled multiplex PCR. Concerning the study's data processing: Nucleated cell counts per sample were estimated from amplification of reference gene primers within the assay. Sequence reads were collapsed and filtered to measure the absolute abundance of every unique TCRbeta CDR3 rearrangement. For each sample, productive Simpson clonality was calculated by taking the square root of Simpson's diversity index across productive rearrangements. TCRdb took over this immuneACCESS table, retaining in-frame rearrangements with V and J assigned. Such tables are incomplete; in checked studies, under half of the missing clones stem from an unresolved V gene, and the remainder is unexplained. V, J and clone size derive from that table, while D and trimming were established from the DNA sequence. The table for this sample lists roughly 250,000 clones; around 88% of them were counted only once. The top ten constitute approximately 8.6% of the sample.

Whole blood was collected in K2EDTA tubes by collaborating institutions according to the institutions' own protocols. For TCRbeta analysis, collaborator samples were shipped as frozen whole blood, as isolated PBMCs, or as DNA extracted from either sample type. Sequencing used peripheral blood. Recombination joined TRBV9 with TRBJ2-5; TRBD2 lines up with 15 middle nucleotides. This TCR was recovered from a man between 40 and 49 years old with active or convalescent COVID-19. Here is the DNA: TGTGCCAGCAATATGAGGACTAGCGGGGGGGAGGCCCAGTACTTC. Translated, it reads CASNMRTSGGEAQYF.